The sequence of this TCR beta chain was determined in a study of blood T cell repertoires in COVID-19. As for the study in general: COVID-19 samples, acute and convalescent, were from the United States, Italy and Spain. The analysed material was cDNA or gDNA that came from T cells, B-cell-depleted T cells, or PBMCs.

The study counted Cohort 3 donors as recovered given two negative PCRs, clearance, or symptom resolution. This CDR3 is built from 17 residues. V shed 2 bases and J 3 bases; nucleotides not matched to a gene: 11. In germline, CDR1 is SNHLY, CDR2 FYNNEI. Source study methods: Amplification from reference gene primers served as the basis for estimated nucleated cell counts. Clones were read by immunoSEQ multiplex PCR, and TCRdb kept only the in-frame ones, dropping some. The V and J calls and clone size were taken over from that table, and D and trimming were inferred from the DNA. The data hold about 380,000 clones, with 88% observed a single time.

This TCR was recovered from a woman in her late teens or twenties who had recovered from COVID-19. The sequencing sample was made of PBMCs or T cells enriched from blood (not recorded which). The chain joins TRBV2 to TRBJ1-2; TRBD1 aligns across 8 bases. The CDR3 loop reads CASSEYTRGRVDYGYTF. CDR3 DNA: TGTGCCAGCAGTGAATATACCAGGGGGCGAGTTGACTATGGCTACACCTTC.